This T cell receptor (beta chain) derives from a study of blood T cells in healthy people across ages. CDR1 MNHEY and CDR2 SVGEGT come from the germline V gene. The CDR3 totals 15 residues. Overall study findings and caveats: One million T cells yielded diversity estimates that were considered underestimates.

The authors ran a second PCR of roughly 6 to 12 cycles using a sample-barcoded 5' primer and a J-beta primer mix. Every single cDNA molecule received a tag from a template-switch adaptor with 12 random nucleotides. TCRdb reprocessed the 5' RACE reads with MiXCR, giving one entry per CDR3 protein. The repertoire has 730,000 or so distinct CDR3 sequences, 40% to 45% of them found once; the top ten carry around 32%. With respect to this clonotype: No antigen is known for it. This may come from a read error, since a much larger clone is one base off.

What was sequenced was blood. The clonotype comes from a man older than 75 in good health. The gene calls are TRBV6-2 or TRBV6-3 and TRBJ2-2; D may match TRBD1 or TRBD2 (6 bases each). The DNA for the CDR3 is TGTGCCAGCAGTCTGACAGGTTGGAACACCGGGGGGCTGTTTTTT. This translates into CASSLTGWNTGGLFF.